This T cell receptor beta chain was identified during a study of T-cell memory formation after mild COVID-19. Findings and limits, study-wide: Clones from the second wave (peaking day 37) had unconfirmed SARS-CoV-2 specificity.

To note about this clonotype: Its antigen is still unknown.

Libraries for TCRalpha and TCRbeta carried sample barcodes and unique molecular identifiers via 5'RACE. TCRdb called the 5' RACE reads again in MiXCR, with one record for every CDR3 protein. Of some 310,000 distinct CDR3 sequences listed, roughly 20% are singletons. V lost 4 bases and J lost 9; bases outside the gene matches: 9. The CDR3 extends over 15 amino acids. Germline loops: CDR1 MNHNY, CDR2 SVGAGI (reference sequence). The specimen sequenced was PBMCs or a T cell subset sorted from them (not recorded which). The receptor comes from a man between 18 and 29 years old who had mild COVID-19 (a few samples of this study predate the infection). Cell type and time point are not known. The chain combines TRBV6-6 with TRBJ2-1, with 10 bases aligning to TRBD1. The CDR3 here is CASSSAGTGAGEQFF. CDR3 nucleotides: TGTGCCAGCAGTTCCGCCGGGACAGGGGCGGGTGAGCAGTTCTTC.